The clone carrying this T cell receptor (beta chain) was counted many times. Its specificity is unknown. Preparation of the TCRbeta library involved a method that used unique molecular identifiers. TCRdb reprocessed the PCR reads via MiXCR and lists one record per CDR3 protein. This table has around 180,000 distinct CDR3 sequences, roughly 11% appearing once. Germline loops: CDR1 SEHNR, CDR2 FQNEAQ (reference sequence). The CDR3 is 11 amino acids. The V segment lost 8 bases and the J segment 2 bases; nucleotides outside the gene matches: 0. This sample was included in a study of T-cell reconstitution after alpha-beta-depleted transplantation in children. Study-wide results and caveats: Once a year had passed after transplant, T-cell counts and diversity came mostly from newly produced T cells. As was reported, about two months after transplant, alpha-beta T cells came from several hundred expanded graft clones.

The source of this sequence is a boy between 2 and 10 years old with acute myeloid leukemia, due to receive a stem cell transplant. The chain recombines TRBV7-9 with TRBJ2-7; TRBD1 aligns across 7 bases. The sequences come from PBMCs, collected before TCRalphabeta/CD19-depleted stem cell transplant. The CDR3 region is CASGQAYEQYF. CDR3 coding DNA: TGTGCCAGCGGACAGGCCTACGAGCAGTACTTC.